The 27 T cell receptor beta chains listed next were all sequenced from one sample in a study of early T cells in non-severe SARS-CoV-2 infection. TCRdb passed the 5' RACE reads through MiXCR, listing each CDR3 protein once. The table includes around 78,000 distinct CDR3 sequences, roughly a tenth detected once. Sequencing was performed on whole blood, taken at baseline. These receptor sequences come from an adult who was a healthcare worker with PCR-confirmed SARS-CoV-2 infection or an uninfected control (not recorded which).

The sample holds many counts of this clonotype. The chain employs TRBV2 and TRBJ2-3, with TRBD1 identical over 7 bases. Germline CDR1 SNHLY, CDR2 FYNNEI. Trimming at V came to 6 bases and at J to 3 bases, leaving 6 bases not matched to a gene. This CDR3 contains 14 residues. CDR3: CASSPGTETDTQYF. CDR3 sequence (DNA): TGTGCCAGCAGCCCGGGGACAGAGACAGATACGCAGTATTTT.

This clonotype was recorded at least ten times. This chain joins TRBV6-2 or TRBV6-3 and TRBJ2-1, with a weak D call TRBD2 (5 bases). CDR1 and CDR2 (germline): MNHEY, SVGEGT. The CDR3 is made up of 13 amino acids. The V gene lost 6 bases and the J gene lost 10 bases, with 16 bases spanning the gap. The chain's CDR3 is CASSLLASGEQFF. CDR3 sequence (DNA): TGTGCCAGCAGCCTCCTGGCTTCGGGGGAGCAGTTCTTC.

Here the CDR3 reads CASSLTGLGDTQYF. The CDR3 region has the DNA TGTGCCAGCAGTTTAACAGGTCTAGGAGATACGCAGTATTTT. The chain joins TRBV27 to TRBJ2-3; possible D gene TRBD1, 5 bases. The V end lost 2 bases, the J end lost 5 bases, and 11 bases lay between the germline ends. CDR1 is MNHEY and CDR2 is SMNVEV in the germline V gene (reference sequence). This CDR3 is 14 amino acids long.

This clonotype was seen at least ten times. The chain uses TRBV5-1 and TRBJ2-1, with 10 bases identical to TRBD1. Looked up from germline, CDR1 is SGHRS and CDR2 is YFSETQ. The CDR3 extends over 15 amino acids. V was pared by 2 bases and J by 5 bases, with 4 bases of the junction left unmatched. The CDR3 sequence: CASSFDRGPDNEQFF. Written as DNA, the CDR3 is TGCGCCAGCAGCTTTGACAGGGGGCCGGACAATGAGCAGTTCTTC.

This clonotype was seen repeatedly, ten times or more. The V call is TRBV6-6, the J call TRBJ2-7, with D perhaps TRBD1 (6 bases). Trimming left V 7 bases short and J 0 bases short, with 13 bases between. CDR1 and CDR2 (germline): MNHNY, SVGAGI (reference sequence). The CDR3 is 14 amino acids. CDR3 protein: CASNPRTDSYEQYF. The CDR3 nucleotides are TGTGCCAGCAACCCGCGGACAGACTCCTACGAGCAGTACTTC.

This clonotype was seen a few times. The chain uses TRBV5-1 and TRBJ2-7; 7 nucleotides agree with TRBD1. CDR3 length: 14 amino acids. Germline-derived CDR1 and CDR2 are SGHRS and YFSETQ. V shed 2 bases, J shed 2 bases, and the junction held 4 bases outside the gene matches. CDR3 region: CASSFETGPYEQYF. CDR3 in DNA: TGCGCCAGCAGCTTCGAGACAGGGCCCTACGAGCAGTACTTC.

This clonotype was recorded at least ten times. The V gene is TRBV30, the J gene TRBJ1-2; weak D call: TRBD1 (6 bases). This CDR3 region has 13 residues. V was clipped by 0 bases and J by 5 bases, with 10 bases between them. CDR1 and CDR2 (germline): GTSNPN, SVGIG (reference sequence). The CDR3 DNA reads TGTGCCTGGAGTGTGGGGAGGGGGTATGGCTACACCTTC. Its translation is CAWSVGRGYGYTF.

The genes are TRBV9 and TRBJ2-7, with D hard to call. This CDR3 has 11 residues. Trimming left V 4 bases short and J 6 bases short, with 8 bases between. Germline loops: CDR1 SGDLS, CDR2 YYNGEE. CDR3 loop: CASSPLGEQYF. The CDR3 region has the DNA TGTGCCAGCAGCCCCCTAGGCGAGCAGTACTTC.

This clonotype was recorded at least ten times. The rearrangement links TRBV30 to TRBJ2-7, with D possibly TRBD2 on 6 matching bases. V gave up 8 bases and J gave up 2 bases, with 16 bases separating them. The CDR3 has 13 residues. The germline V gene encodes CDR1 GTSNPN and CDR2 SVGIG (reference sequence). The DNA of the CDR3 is TGTGCCGCCGAAACCCGGACTACCTACGAGCAGTACTTC. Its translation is CAAETRTTYEQYF.

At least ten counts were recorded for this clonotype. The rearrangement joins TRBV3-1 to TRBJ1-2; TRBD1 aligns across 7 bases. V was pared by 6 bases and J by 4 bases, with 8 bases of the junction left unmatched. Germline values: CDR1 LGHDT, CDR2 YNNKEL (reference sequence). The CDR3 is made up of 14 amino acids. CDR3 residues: CASRDDRAPYGYTF. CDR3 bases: TGTGCCAGCAGAGACGACAGGGCCCCCTATGGCTACACCTTC.

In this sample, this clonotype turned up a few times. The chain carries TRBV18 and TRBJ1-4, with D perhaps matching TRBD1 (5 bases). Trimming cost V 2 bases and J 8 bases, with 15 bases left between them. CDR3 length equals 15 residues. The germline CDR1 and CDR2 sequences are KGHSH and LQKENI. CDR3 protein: CASSPRHEGSEKLFF. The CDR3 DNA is TGTGCCAGCTCACCAAGGCACGAGGGGAGCGAAAAACTGTTTTTT.

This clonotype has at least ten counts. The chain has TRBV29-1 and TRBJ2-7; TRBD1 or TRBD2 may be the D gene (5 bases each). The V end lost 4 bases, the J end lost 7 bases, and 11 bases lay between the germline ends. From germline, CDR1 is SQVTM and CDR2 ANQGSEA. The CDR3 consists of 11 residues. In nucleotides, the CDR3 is TGCAGCGTTGGAGGGGCAGGGGAGCAGTACTTC. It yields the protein CSVGGAGEQYF.

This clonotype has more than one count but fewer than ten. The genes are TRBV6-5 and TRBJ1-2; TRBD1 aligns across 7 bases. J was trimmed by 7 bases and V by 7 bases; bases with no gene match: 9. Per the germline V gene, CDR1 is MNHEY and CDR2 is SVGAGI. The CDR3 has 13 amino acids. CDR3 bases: TGTGCCAGCACCACCGGACAGGTCCCTGGCTACACCTTC. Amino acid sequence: CASTTGQVPGYTF.

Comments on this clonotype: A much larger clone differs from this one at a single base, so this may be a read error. In DNA, the CDR3 is TGTGCCAGCATCCCGTGGGGCGAGTCATCTGAGACGCAGTATTTT. It specifies CASIPWGESSETQYF. V and J are TRBV2 and TRBJ2-3; possible D gene TRBD1, 5 bases. This CDR3 spans 15 amino acids. In germline, CDR1 is SNHLY, CDR2 FYNNEI. V was shortened by 7 bases and J by 9 bases, with 23 bases between the two germline ends.

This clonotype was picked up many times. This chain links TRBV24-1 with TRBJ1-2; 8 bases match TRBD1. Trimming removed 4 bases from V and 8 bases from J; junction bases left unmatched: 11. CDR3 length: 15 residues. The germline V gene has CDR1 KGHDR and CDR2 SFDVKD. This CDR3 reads CATSDRGQGGLGYTF. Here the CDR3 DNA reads TGTGCCACCAGTGACCGCGGACAGGGAGGATTGGGCTACACCTTC.

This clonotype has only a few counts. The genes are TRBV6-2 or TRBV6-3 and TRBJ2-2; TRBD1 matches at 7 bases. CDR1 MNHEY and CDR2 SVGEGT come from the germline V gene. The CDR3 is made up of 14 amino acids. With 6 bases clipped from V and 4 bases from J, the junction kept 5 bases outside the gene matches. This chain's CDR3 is CASRSGGSTGELFF. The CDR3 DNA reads TGTGCCAGCAGATCAGGGGGAAGCACCGGGGAGCTGTTTTTT.

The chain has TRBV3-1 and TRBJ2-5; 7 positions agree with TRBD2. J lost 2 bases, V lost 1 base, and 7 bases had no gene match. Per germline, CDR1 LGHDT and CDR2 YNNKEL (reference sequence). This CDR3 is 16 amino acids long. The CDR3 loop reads CASSQGRQRGQETQYF. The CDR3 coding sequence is TGTGCCAGCAGCCAAGGGAGGCAGCGGGGTCAAGAGACCCAGTACTTC.

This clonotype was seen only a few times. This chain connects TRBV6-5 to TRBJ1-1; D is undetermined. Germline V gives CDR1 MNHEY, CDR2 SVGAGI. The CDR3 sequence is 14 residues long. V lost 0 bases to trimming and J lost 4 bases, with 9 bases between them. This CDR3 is CASSYSKSGTEAFF. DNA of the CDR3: TGTGCCAGCAGTTACTCGAAATCCGGCACTGAAGCTTTCTTT.

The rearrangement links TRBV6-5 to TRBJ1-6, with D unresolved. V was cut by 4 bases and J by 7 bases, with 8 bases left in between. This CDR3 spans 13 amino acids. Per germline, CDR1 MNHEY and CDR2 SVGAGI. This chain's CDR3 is CASSWAANSPLHF. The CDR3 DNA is TGTGCCAGCAGTTGGGCAGCCAATTCACCCCTCCACTTT.

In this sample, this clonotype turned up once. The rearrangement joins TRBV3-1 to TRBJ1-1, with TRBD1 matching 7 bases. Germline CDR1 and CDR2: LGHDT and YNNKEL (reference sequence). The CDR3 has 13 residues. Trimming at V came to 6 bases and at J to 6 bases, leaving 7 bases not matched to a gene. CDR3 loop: CASRGRGNSEAFF. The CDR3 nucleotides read TGTGCCAGCAGAGGCAGGGGGAATTCTGAAGCTTTCTTT. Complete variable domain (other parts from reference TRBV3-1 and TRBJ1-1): DTAVSQTPKYLVTQMGNDKSIKCEQNLGHDTMYWYKQDSKKFLKIMFSYNNKELIINETVPNRFSPKSPDKAHLNLHINSLELGDSAVYFCASRGRGNSEAFFGQGTRLTVV.

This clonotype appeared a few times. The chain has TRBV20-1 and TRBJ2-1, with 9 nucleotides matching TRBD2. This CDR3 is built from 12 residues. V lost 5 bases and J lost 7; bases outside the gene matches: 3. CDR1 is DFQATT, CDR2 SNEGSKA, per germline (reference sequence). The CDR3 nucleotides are TGCAGTGCTGGGCGGGGGGGAAATGAGCAGTTCTTC. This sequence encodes CSAGRGGNEQFF.

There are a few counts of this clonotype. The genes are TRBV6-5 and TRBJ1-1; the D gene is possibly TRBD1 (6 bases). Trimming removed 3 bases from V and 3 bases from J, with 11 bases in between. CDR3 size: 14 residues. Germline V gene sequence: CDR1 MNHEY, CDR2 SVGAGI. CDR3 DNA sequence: TGTGCCAGCAGTTATTCCAGGACAGACACTGAAGCTTTCTTT. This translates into CASSYSRTDTEAFF.

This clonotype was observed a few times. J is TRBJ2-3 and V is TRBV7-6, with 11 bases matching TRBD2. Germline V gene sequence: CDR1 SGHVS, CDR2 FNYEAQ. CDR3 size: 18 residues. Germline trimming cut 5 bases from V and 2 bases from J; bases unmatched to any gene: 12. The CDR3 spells CASSPELAGGRITDTQYF. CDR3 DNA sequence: TGTGCCAGCAGCCCTGAGCTAGCGGGGGGCCGCATCACAGATACGCAGTATTTT.

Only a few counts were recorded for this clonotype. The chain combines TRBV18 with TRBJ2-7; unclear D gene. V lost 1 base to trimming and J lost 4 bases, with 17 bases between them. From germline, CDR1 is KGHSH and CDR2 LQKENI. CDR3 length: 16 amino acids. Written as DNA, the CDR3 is TGTGCCAGCTCACCACAGGGATTAACTCCATCGTACGAGCAGTACTTC. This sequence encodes CASSPQGLTPSYEQYF.

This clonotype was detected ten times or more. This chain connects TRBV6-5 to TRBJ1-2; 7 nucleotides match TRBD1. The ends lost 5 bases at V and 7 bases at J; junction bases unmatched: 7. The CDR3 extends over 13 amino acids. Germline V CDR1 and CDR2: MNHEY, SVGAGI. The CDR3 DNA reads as TGTGCCAGCAGTCCTAGGGGGCGGGTTGGCTACACCTTC. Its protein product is CASSPRGRVGYTF.

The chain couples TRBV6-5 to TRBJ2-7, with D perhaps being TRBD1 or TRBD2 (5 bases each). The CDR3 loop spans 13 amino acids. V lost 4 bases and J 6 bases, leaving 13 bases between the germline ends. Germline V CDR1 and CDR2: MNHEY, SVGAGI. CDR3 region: CASSLEGLGEQYF. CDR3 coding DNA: TGTGCCAGCAGTTTAGAGGGGTTGGGCGAGCAGTACTTC.

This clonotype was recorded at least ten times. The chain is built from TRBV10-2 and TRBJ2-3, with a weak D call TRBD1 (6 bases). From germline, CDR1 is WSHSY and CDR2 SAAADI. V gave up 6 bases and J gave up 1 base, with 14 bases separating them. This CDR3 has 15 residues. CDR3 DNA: TGCGCCAGCAGGGGGGCTCGAGTGGGCACAGATACGCAGTATTTT. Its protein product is CASRGARVGTDTQYF.